A single sample is the source of the 9 T cell receptor beta chains below, sequenced in a study of blood T cells in healthy people across ages. A second PCR, run for about 7 to 11 cycles, used a sample-barcoded 5' primer plus a J-beta primer mix. MiXCR, run by TCRdb on the 5' RACE reads, gives a single entry per CDR3 protein. The sample holds almost 1 million distinct CDR3 sequences; roughly 51% are singletons and the top ten take about 22%. Sequencing used blood. These receptors originate from a woman aged 55-75 years in good health.

The chain uses TRBV2 and TRBJ2-2; D assignment may be TRBD1 or TRBD2 (6 bases each). This CDR3 contains 15 residues. Germline V gene lookup returns CDR1 SNHLY and CDR2 FYNNEI. V shed 6 bases and J shed 4 bases, with 15 bases lying between them. The CDR3 region has the DNA TGTGCCAGCAGCATGCAGGGGAGGACCACCGGGGAGCTGTTTTTT. Translating gives CASSMQGRTTGELFF.

This clonotype was observed a few times. J is TRBJ2-7 and V is TRBV21-1. TRBV21-1 is classified as a pseudogene. The CDR3 has 11 amino acids. The CDR3 nucleotides read TGTGCCGTCCGCACAGAGAGCGAGCAGTACTTC. Translation gives CAVRTESEQYF.

In this sample, this clonotype turned up a few times. The chain recombines TRBV6-2 or TRBV6-3 with TRBJ2-5, with D unclear. This CDR3 is built from 13 residues. The germline gives CDR1 MNHEY, CDR2 SVGEGT. The ends were cut back, 6 bases at V and 4 bases at J, with 12 bases in the middle. The CDR3 loop is CASSENWSETQYF. The CDR3 nucleotides are TGTGCCAGCAGCGAAAACTGGTCAGAGACCCAGTACTTC.

This clonotype came up a few times. This chain joins TRBV25-1 and TRBJ2-4; tentative D call: TRBD1 (6 bases). Near its end, the DNA agrees better with TRBJ2-7, so the J call may be wrong. Germline CDR1 reads MGHDK; CDR2 reads SYGVNS. This CDR3 spans 13 amino acids. CDR3 bases: TGTGCCAGCAGTGCCAGACAGGACTACGAGCAGTACTTC. Translation gives CASSARQDYEQYF.

The genes are TRBV29-1 and TRBJ2-4, with 10 bases that match TRBD1. The DNA end favors TRBJ2-5, so the J call may be wrong. CDR3 length: 15 residues. Germline CDR1 reads SQVTM; CDR2 reads ANQGSEA. The CDR3: CSVAGDRGNQETQYF. The CDR3 region has the DNA TGCAGCGTCGCCGGGGACAGGGGAAACCAAGAGACCCAGTACTTC.

This rearrangement joins TRBV5-6 to TRBJ2-1; D is unclear. V lost 2 bases and J 9 bases, leaving 9 bases between the germline ends. Looked up from germline, CDR1 is SGHDT and CDR2 is YYEEEE. The CDR3 loop spans 12 amino acids. The DNA for the CDR3 is TGTGCCAGCAGCTTTTTTTGGAGTGAGCAGTTCTTC. This translates into CASSFFWSEQFF.

This clonotype was seen a few times. The CDR3 nucleotides are TGCAGTGCTAGAGACAGCGGAAAGCAGTTCTTC. Translated, it gives CSARDSGKQFF. The rearrangement links TRBV20-1 to TRBJ2-1, with D perhaps TRBD2 (5 bases). This CDR3 has 11 amino acids. V lost 0 bases and J lost 11, with 8 bases in between. The germline V gene encodes CDR1 DFQATT and CDR2 SNEGSKA (reference sequence).

The genes are TRBV4-2 and TRBJ2-4, with unresolved D. Germline CDR1 LGHNA, CDR2 YNFKEQ. Trimming cost V 1 base and J 0 bases, with 16 bases left between them. This CDR3 is 18 amino acids long. CDR3 sequence reads: CASSQVVRRSLAKNIQYF. DNA for the CDR3: TGTGCCAGCAGCCAAGTTGTACGGCGATCCTTAGCCAAAAACATTCAGTACTTC.

The genes are TRBV6-1 and TRBJ2-2, with D possibly being TRBD2 (6 bases). This CDR3 spans 14 amino acids. CDR1 and CDR2 (germline): MNHNS, SASEGT. The ends were cut back, 2 bases at V and 5 bases at J, with 9 bases in the middle. CDR3: CASSEMEGTGELFF. DNA of the CDR3: TGTGCCAGCAGTGAAATGGAGGGGACCGGGGAGCTGTTTTTT.